This T cell receptor beta chain stems from a study of radiotherapy plus CTLA-4 blockade in lung cancer. There are 14 residues in the CDR3. The germline V and J ends were trimmed by 3 bases and 1 base, with 10 bases remaining between them. Germline values: CDR1 SGDLS, CDR2 YYNGEE. Profiling relied on immunoSEQ multiplex PCR, and the TCRdb table lists in-frame clones only, not all of them. The table records tens of thousands of clones, over 65% of them present only once. Study-wide findings and caveats: Reports state that early shifts in blood T cell clones, with interferon-beta, best predicted response.

Turning to this clone: Its antigen is not known.

The chain employs TRBV9 and TRBJ1-1, with D hard to call. Sequencing was performed on peripheral blood, taken from a patient treated with radiotherapy plus ipilimumab. This TCR derives from a human donor with non-small cell lung cancer who had stable disease on radiotherapy plus ipilimumab. For the CDR3, the DNA is TGTGCCAGCAGCGCCCTGCCGGAGAACACTGAAGCTTTCTTT. It is translated as CASSALPENTEAFF.